This is a list of T cell receptor beta chains from one sample in a study of beta chain features in type 1 diabetes. Produced via immunoSEQ multiplex PCR; TCRdb's table is partial and in-frame only. The table shows about 240,000 clones, with over 11% occurring only once. Sequencing was performed on naive CD4+ T cells from blood. These receptors were collected from a young man with type 1 diabetes. Both conserved end residues are part of each CDR3. D genes are given only for firm matches. Some rows have no size entry. The others give once, few or many, or a class for an expanded clone.

size: few
J: TRBJ2-3
V: TRBV5-1
D: NA
CDR3: CASSQTDTQYF
DNA: TGCGCCAGCAGCCAAACAGATACGCAGTATTTT

size: NA
J: TRBJ2-7
V: TRBV19
D: NA
CDR3: CASSPGQYEQYF
DNA: TGTGCCAGTAGTCCCGGACAGTACGAGCAGTACTTC

size: few
J: TRBJ2-3
V: TRBV9
D: NA
CDR3: CASSGTGFTDTQYF
DNA: TGTGCCAGCAGCGGTACAGGGTTCACAGATACGCAGTATTTT

size: NA
J: TRBJ2-1
V: TRBV28
D: TRBD1
CDR3: CASSAPRGFTYNEQFF
DNA: TGTGCCAGCAGTGCGCCCAGGGGGTTTACCTACAATGAGCAGTTCTTC

size: few
J: TRBJ2-7
V: TRBV29-1
D: NA
CDR3: CSASRDISYEQYF
DNA: TGCAGCGCCAGCAGGGACATATCCTACGAGCAGTACTTC

size: few
J: TRBJ1-2
V: TRBV4-2
D: NA
CDR3: CASSRSGQRDYGYTF
DNA: TGTGCCAGCAGCCGAAGCGGACAGAGAGACTATGGCTACACCTTC

size: NA
J: TRBJ2-2
V: TRBV15
D: TRBD1
CDR3: CATSNLGGTGRTGELFF
DNA: TGTGCCACCAGCAACTTGGGTGGGACAGGGAGAACCGGGGAGCTGTTTTTT

size: few
J: TRBJ1-5
V: TRBV2
D: TRBD1
CDR3: CASSERRTGGDQPQHF
DNA: TGTGCCAGCAGTGAACGTAGAACAGGGGGCGATCAGCCCCAGCATTTT

size: few
J: TRBJ2-5
V: TRBV5-1
D: TRBD1
CDR3: CASSLAGGQGATETQYF
DNA: TGCGCCAGCAGCTTGGCCGGAGGACAGGGGGCTACGGAGACCCAGTACTTC

size: few
J: TRBJ2-1
V: TRBV30
D: TRBD1
CDR3: CAWSVAGGQVEQFF
DNA: TGTGCCTGGAGTGTGGCAGGGGGCCAGGTTGAGCAGTTCTTC

size: few
J: TRBJ2-1
V: TRBV11-2
D: TRBD2
CDR3: CASSSTSGNYNEQFF
DNA: TGTGCCAGCAGCTCGACTAGCGGGAATTACAATGAGCAGTTCTTC

size: few
J: TRBJ2-7
V: TRBV4-1
D: TRBD1
CDR3: CASSQDKGQPSYEQYF
DNA: TGCGCCAGCAGCCAAGATAAGGGACAGCCATCCTACGAGCAGTACTTC

size: NA
J: TRBJ2-1
V: TRBV12-5
D: TRBD1
CDR3: CASGGRDRGGYNEQFF
DNA: TGTGCTAGTGGTGGCCGAGACAGGGGTGGTTACAATGAGCAGTTCTTC

size: NA
J: TRBJ2-7
V: TRBV6-5
D: TRBD2
CDR3: CASSRREVHEQYF
DNA: TGTGCCAGCAGTAGGCGGGAGGTCCACGAGCAGTACTTC

size: few
J: TRBJ2-1
V: TRBV5-1
D: TRBD2
CDR3: CASSWGGGNEQFF
DNA: TGCGCCAGCAGCTGGGGGGGAGGGAATGAGCAGTTCTTC

size: few
J: TRBJ2-3
V: TRBV5-1
D: TRBD2
CDR3: CASSFRLAGSTDTQYF
DNA: TGCGCCAGCAGCTTCCGACTAGCGGGGAGCACAGATACGCAGTATTTT

size: few
J: TRBJ1-1
V: TRBV7-2
D: NA
CDR3: CASSLVMRNTEAFF
DNA: TGTGCCAGCAGCTTAGTAATGCGGAACACTGAAGCTTTCTTT

size: NA
J: TRBJ1-2
V: TRBV19
D: NA
CDR3: CASSIEQGSYGYTF
DNA: TGTGCCAGTAGTATAGAGCAGGGAAGCTATGGCTACACCTTC

size: NA
J: TRBJ1-6
V: TRBV5-1
D: TRBD1
CDR3: CASSSGQGGSPLHF
DNA: TGCGCCAGCAGCTCGGGACAGGGTGGATCACCCCTCCACTTT

size: NA
J: TRBJ2-5
V: TRBV5-4
D: NA
CDR3: CASSLVQSNGPQETQYF
DNA: TGTGCCAGCAGCTTGGTCCAATCGAATGGGCCTCAAGAGACCCAGTACTTC